These T cell receptor beta chains were read from a single sample in a study of CD8+CD57+ T cells in acquired aplastic anemia. From the reads, TCRdb called clonotypes with MiXCR, one entry per CDR3 protein. There are around 200,000 distinct CDR3 sequences in the sample; roughly 50% occur only once, and 13% lies in the top ten. Sequencing used sorted CD4+, CD8+, or CD8+CD57+ T cells (not recorded which) from PBMCs. These receptors came from a human donor with aplastic anemia. CDR3s include the opening cysteine and the closing phenylalanine or tryptophan. The order of the fields is J gene, clone size, D gene, CDR3 length, V gene, CDR3 protein, CDR3 DNA. A D gene is named only where the DNA matches it firmly. The size field is filled for only some rows; it gives once, few, many or a size class.

TRBJ1-1,.,TRBD1,14,TRBV20-1,CSARGQGVSGEAFF,TGCAGTGCTAGAGGGCAGGGGGTCAGCGGTGAAGCTTTCTTT
TRBJ1-6,.,.,16,TRBV7-8,CASSLNRPGNNSPLHF,TGTGCCAGCAGCTTAAATCGCCCGGGAAATAATTCACCCCTCCACTTT
TRBJ1-5,few,TRBD1,13,TRBV19,CASRTGPNQPQHF,TGTGCCAGCCGGACAGGGCCGAATCAGCCCCAGCATTTT
TRBJ1-4,many,.,14,TRBV7-9,CASSHGRADEKLFF,TGTGCCAGCAGCCACGGGAGGGCGGATGAAAAACTGTTTTTT
TRBJ2-7,many,.,14,TRBV7-2,CASSLSGTPYEQYF,TGTGCCAGCAGCTTATCAGGGACCCCCTACGAGCAGTACTTC
TRBJ2-3,.,.,15,TRBV7-6,CASSVQRGNTDTQYF,TGTGCCAGCAGCGTTCAAAGAGGGAACACAGATACGCAGTATTTT
TRBJ1-6,.,TRBD1,15,TRBV18,CASSPRDRNNSPLHF,TGTGCCAGCTCTCCCCGGGACAGGAATAATTCACCCCTCCACTTT
TRBJ2-4,many,TRBD1,15,TRBV5-1,CASSLNSDRAGIQYF,TGCGCCAGCAGCCTGAACTCGGACAGGGCGGGCATTCAGTACTTC
TRBJ1-5,many,TRBD1,16,TRBV4-2,CASSHDYRGSNQPQHF,TGTGCCAGCAGCCATGATTACAGGGGAAGTAATCAGCCCCAGCATTTT
TRBJ2-7,.,.,15,TRBV6-5,CASSYSAQGTYEQYF,TGTGCCAGCAGTTACTCCGCACAAGGAACCTACGAGCAGTACTTC
TRBJ1-6,.,TRBD1,15,TRBV7-3,CASSSTGFGNSPLHF,TGTGCCAGCAGCTCGACAGGGTTTGGTAATTCACCCCTCCACTTT
TRBJ2-3,.,.,14,TRBV3-1,CASSRGTSTDTQYF,TGTGCCAGCAGCCGAGGAACTAGCACAGATACGCAGTATTTC
TRBJ1-2,few,TRBD1,13,TRBV6-1,CASREQGAGGYIF,TGTGCCAGCAGGGAACAGGGGGCGGGAGGCTACATCTTC
TRBJ2-5,few,TRBD2,18,TRBV25-1,CASSERVTGGLAKETQYF,TGTGCCAGCAGTGAAAGAGTAACGGGGGGACTAGCGAAAGAGACCCAGTACTTC
TRBJ1-1,.,.,12,TRBV20-1,CSATPGGTEAFF,TGCAGTGCTACCCCAGGCGGCACTGAAGCTTTCTTT
TRBJ2-5,.,TRBD1,13,TRBV19,CASRETGQETQYF,TGTGCCAGTAGGGAGACAGGGCAAGAGACCCAGTACTTC
TRBJ2-1,.,TRBD2,13,TRBV20-1,CSVTGGAENEQFF,TGCAGTGTGACGGGGGGGGCGGAGAATGAGCAGTTCTTC
TRBJ1-1,.,TRBD1,16,TRBV10-3,CAISELGQGGFTEAFF,TGTGCCATCAGTGAGCTGGGACAGGGAGGGTTTACTGAAGCTTTCTTT
TRBJ2-5,many,TRBD2,15,TRBV5-1,CASSLVLAGAETQYF,TGCGCCAGCAGCTTGGTCCTAGCGGGCGCGGAGACCCAGTACTTC
TRBJ1-5,many,TRBD1,14,TRBV10-3,CAISPGQGNQPQHF,TGTGCCATCAGCCCCGGACAGGGAAATCAGCCCCAGCATTTT
TRBJ2-1,.,.,14,TRBV19,CASSGQRRAGEQFF,TGTGCCAGTAGTGGCCAGAGAAGGGCCGGCGAGCAGTTCTTC
TRBJ1-5,many,.,15,TRBV5-1,CASSLAGQRNQPQHF,TGCGCCAGCAGCTTGGCCGGACAGCGCAATCAGCCCCAGCATTTT
TRBJ2-1,few,TRBD2,13,TRBV19,CASSPGTSGKEFF,TGTGCCAGTAGTCCCGGGACTAGCGGGAAGGAGTTCTTC
TRBJ2-1,.,.,14,TRBV7-3,CASSLGVGQSEQFF,TGTGCCAGCAGCTTAGGCGTGGGGCAAAGTGAGCAGTTCTTC
TRBJ1-2,.,TRBD1,14,TRBV2,CASSKDRVSYGYTF,TGTGCCAGCAGTAAAGACAGGGTTAGCTATGGCTACACCTTC
TRBJ1-1,.,.,12,TRBV2,CAAGRPNTEAFF,TGTGCCGCGGGACGGCCGAACACTGAAGCTTTCTTT
TRBJ1-3,few,.,15,TRBV6-1,CASSSWTDSGNTIYF,TGTGCCAGCAGCTCCTGGACAGACTCTGGAAACACCATATATTTT
TRBJ1-5,.,.,15,TRBV7-9,CASSTYPDSSQPQHF,TGTGCCAGCAGCACATATCCTGACAGCAGTCAGCCCCAGCATTTT
TRBJ1-1,.,.,13,TRBV29-1,CSASRTGDTEAFF,TGCAGCGCCTCTCGGACCGGCGACACTGAAGCTTTCTTT